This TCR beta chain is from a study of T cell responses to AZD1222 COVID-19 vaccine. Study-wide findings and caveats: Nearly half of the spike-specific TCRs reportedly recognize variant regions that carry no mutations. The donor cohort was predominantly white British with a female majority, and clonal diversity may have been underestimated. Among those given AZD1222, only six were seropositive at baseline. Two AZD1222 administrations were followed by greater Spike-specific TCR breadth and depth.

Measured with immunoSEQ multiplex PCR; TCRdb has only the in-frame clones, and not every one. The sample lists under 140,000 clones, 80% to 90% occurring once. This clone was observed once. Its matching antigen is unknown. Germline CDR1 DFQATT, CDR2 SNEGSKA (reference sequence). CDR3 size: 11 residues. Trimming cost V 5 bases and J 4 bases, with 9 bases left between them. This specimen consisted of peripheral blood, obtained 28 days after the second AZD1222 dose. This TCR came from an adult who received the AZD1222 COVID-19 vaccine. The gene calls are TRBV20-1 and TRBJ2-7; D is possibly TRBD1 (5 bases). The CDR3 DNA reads TGCAGTGCTCGCCAGGGATACGAGCAGTACTTC. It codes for CSARQGYEQYF.